This T cell receptor beta chain is drawn from a study of blood T cell repertoires in COVID-19. On the study more broadly: Acute and convalescent COVID-19 specimens originated in the United States, Italy and Spain. The cDNA or gDNA used as material had been derived from T cells, B-cell-depleted T cells, or PBMCs.

CDR1 and CDR2 from the germline V gene are SGHTA and FQGNSA. The V gene lost 5 bases and the J gene lost 1 base, with 10 bases spanning the gap. The CDR3 covers 14 residues. The protocol was immunoSEQ multiplex PCR, while the TCRdb copy is restricted to in-frame clones and leaves out a portion. The sample has roughly 70,000 clones; 90% are singletons. What was sequenced was peripheral blood. The rearrangement uses TRBV7-2 and TRBJ2-3, with a weak D call TRBD1 (6 bases). The sequence was obtained from a human donor in a cohort sampled during active COVID-19. The CDR3 DNA sequence: TGTGCCAGCAGCCCGCAGGGGCGCACAGATACGCAGTATTTT. Its translation is CASSPQGRTDTQYF.